This section outlines one TCR beta chain sequence together with its context. Assay: immunoSEQ multiplex PCR; the TCRdb copy retains only in-frame clones and omits some. The sample shows 450,000 to 500,000 clones, about 90% of them seen only once. Trimming removed 4 bases from V and 7 bases from J; junction bases left unmatched: 6. The CDR3 contains 13 residues. Per germline, CDR1 SGHTA and CDR2 FQGNSA. This entry belongs to a study of blood T cell repertoires in COVID-19. Across the whole study: PBMCs, B-cell-depleted T cells, or T cells were the source of the cDNA or gDNA that made up the material.

Recruits, aged roughly 18 to 95 years, lived in roughly 22 US areas. Recovered Cohort 3 donors showed two negative PCRs, clearance, or symptom resolution. The clonotype was recovered from a woman younger than 30 who had recovered from COVID-19. The sequenced sample was PBMCs or T cells enriched from blood (not recorded which). The chain joins TRBV7-2 to TRBJ1-2, with 7 bases that match TRBD1. CDR3 coding DNA: TGTGCCAGCAGCTCCACGAGGGACAGTGGCTACACCTTC. Protein sequence: CASSSTRDSGYTF.